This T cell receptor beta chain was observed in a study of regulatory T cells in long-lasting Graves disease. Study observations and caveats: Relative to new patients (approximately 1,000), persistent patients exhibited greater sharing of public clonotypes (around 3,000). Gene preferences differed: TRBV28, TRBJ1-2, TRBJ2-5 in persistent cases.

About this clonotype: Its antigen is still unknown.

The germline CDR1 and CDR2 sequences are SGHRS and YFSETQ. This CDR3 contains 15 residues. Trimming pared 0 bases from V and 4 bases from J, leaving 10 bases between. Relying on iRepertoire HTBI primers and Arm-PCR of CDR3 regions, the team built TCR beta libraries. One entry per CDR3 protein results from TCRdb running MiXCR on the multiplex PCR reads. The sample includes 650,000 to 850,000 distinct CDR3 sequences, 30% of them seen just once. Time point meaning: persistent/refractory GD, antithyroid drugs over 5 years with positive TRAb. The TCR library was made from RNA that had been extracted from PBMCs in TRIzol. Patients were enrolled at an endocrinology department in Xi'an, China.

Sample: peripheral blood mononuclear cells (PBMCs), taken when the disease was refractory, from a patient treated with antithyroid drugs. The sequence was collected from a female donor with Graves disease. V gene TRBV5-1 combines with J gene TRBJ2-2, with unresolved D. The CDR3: CASSLEGKTTGELFF. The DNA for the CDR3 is TGCGCCAGCAGCTTGGAGGGCAAGACCACCGGGGAGCTGTTTTTT.